This entry lists 2 T cell receptor beta chains sequenced from one sample in a study of T cell responses to AZD1222 COVID-19 vaccine. Using immunoSEQ multiplex PCR, the repertoire was profiled, and TCRdb retains in-frame clones only, with some absent. The data show 65,000 to 95,000 clones, approximately 85% seen once. The source material was peripheral blood, sampled 28 days after the second AZD1222 dose. The receptors come from an adult who received the AZD1222 COVID-19 vaccine.

The V call is TRBV5-1, the J call TRBJ2-3; 14 positions agree with TRBD2. Germline V CDR1 and CDR2: SGHRS, YFSETQ. CDR3 length: 17 amino acids. The ends lost 1 base at V and 6 bases at J; junction bases unmatched: 7. In nucleotides, the CDR3 is TGCGCCAGCAGCTTGCGTTCGACTAGCGGGGGGGTTGATACGCAGTATTTT. This codes for CASSLRSTSGGVDTQYF.

V usage is TRBV7-9 and J usage is TRBJ2-5; TRBD1 matches 9 bases. CDR1 is SEHNR and CDR2 is FQNEAQ in the germline V gene (reference sequence). The CDR3 covers 14 residues. With 2 bases clipped from V and 5 bases from J, the junction kept 3 bases outside the gene matches. The DNA of the CDR3 is TGTGCCAGCAGCTTACAGGGACAGGGTGAGACCCAGTACTTC. Its translation is CASSLQGQGETQYF.